This T cell receptor beta chain was documented in a study of cytomegalovirus exposure and HLA in healthy donors. Study results and caveats: Rare sequences made up most TCRs, while some public TCRs were found in many donors. Cytomegalovirus association was assigned to about 180 TCR beta chains. The classifier was said to identify cytomegalovirus status with high specificity and sensitivity.

For this clone: What it binds is not known.

The assay was immunoSEQ multiplex PCR, and TCRdb's table has in-frame clones only and misses some. The table includes 100,000 to 150,000 clones, 75% to 90% detected once. Trimming removed 4 bases at V and 10 bases at J, with 24 bases between. Germline V gene sequence: CDR1 SGHTS, CDR2 YDEGEE. The CDR3 sequence is 16 residues long. The TCR was taken from a woman aged 18 to 35 in good health and CMV-seronegative. J is TRBJ2-1 and V is TRBV5-8; tentative D call: TRBD2 (7 bases). Input material: PBMCs. The CDR3 loop reads CASSRPPRGGSVEQFF. The CDR3 region has the DNA TGTGCCAGCAGCAGACCCCCTAGGGGGGGTTCGGTAGAGCAGTTCTTC. The variable domain in full, completed from reference TRBV5-8 and TRBJ2-1, reads EAGVTQSPTHLIKTRGQQATLRCSPISGHTSVYWYQQALGLGLQFLLWYDEGEERNRGNFPPRFSGRQFPNYSSELNVNALELEDSALYLCASSRPPRGGSVEQFFGPGTRLTVL.